This T cell receptor beta chain derives from a study of blood T cell repertoires in COVID-19. Across the whole study: Italy, Spain and the United States were the sources of the convalescent and acute COVID-19 samples. PBMCs, B-cell-depleted T cells, or T cells provided the cDNA or gDNA that made up the material.

Per the original methods: Amplification from reference gene primers served as the basis for estimated nucleated cell counts. Clones were sequenced by immunoSEQ multiplex PCR, and TCRdb holds only the in-frame ones, with some missing. The DNA gave D and trimming, while V, J and clone size come from that table. The sample contains roughly 67,000 clones, around 82% of which appear only once. The J segment lost 3 bases and the V segment lost 5 bases, leaving 7 bases of the junction unmatched. Germline values: CDR1 SGHTA, CDR2 FQGNSA. CDR3 length equals 14 residues. This chain links TRBV7-2 with TRBJ2-7, with TRBD1 matching 7 bases. The sample consisted of peripheral blood. The TCR originated in a man aged 45-65 years with active COVID-19. For the CDR3, the DNA is TGTGCCAGCAGCACAAGACAGGGTGGCTACGAGCAGTACTTC. As protein: CASSTRQGGYEQYF.